This T cell receptor (beta chain) came from a study of T cells in localized non-small cell lung cancer. Study-level results: Sequencing involved a lone tumor region, leaving heterogeneity possible. With higher T cell density in blood came longer overall survival. Adjacent lung was found to contain a median about 62 of the top 100 tumor clones. It was uninvolved adjacent lung that showed the highest T cell clonality, exceeding tumor.

Produced via immunoSEQ multiplex PCR; TCRdb's table is partial and in-frame only. The sample lists tens of thousands of clones, 88% seen once, with 20% to 25% in the top ten. This CDR3 has 14 residues. Germline CDR1 MGHRA, CDR2 YSYEKL. V lost 4 bases to trimming and J lost 6 bases, with 15 bases between them. Remarks on this clone: Its antigen is still unknown.

The specimen comprised peripheral blood, sampled before any cancer treatment. The V gene is TRBV4-1, the J gene TRBJ1-2, with a tentative D call TRBD1 (5 bases). The sequence derives from a woman between 35 and 70 years old with stage I squamous cell lung carcinoma. CDR3 sequence reads: CASSPGSTRDGYTF. CDR3 DNA: TGCGCCAGCAGCCCAGGGTCTACTAGGGATGGCTACACCTTC.